This T cell receptor (beta chain) was captured in a study of T and B cells in COVID-19 patients. Study-wide background: Blood was sampled from COVID-19 patients who were either actively infected or recovered. Study results and caveats: Clonality of TRB repertoires was high in active COVID-19; recovery brought above-healthy diversity and richness.

A word on this clonotype: Antigen specificity is unknown.

Germline V gene lookup returns CDR1 SEHNR and CDR2 FQNEAQ (reference sequence). The CDR3 is 15 amino acids. The V gene lost 0 bases and the J gene lost 1 base, with 9 bases spanning the gap. Each TRB amplification used roughly 250-550 ng of genomic DNA from blood. TRB rearrangements were amplified by multiplex PCR with BIOMED2 TRB-A/B primers. TCRdb reprocessed the multiplex PCR reads via MiXCR and lists one record per CDR3 protein. The sample includes roughly 3,200 distinct CDR3 sequences, around a quarter of them seen just once. Sequencing used blood. The clonotype comes from a human donor with active COVID-19. J is TRBJ1-1 and V is TRBV7-9; D ambiguous. CDR3 DNA sequence: TGTGCCAGCAGCTTAGCGGTAACAAAGAACACTGAAGCTTTCTTT. Residues: CASSLAVTKNTEAFF.